The clone carrying this T cell receptor beta chain was seen only once. No antigen is known for it. TCRdb called the RT-PCR reads again in MiXCR, with one record for every CDR3 protein. Among about 830,000 distinct CDR3 sequences listed, approximately 17% were seen once. The CDR3 covers 16 residues. V shed 4 bases and J 4 bases; nucleotides not matched to a gene: 10. From germline, CDR1 is SGHDT and CDR2 YYEEEE. The entry originates in a study of response to subunit inactivated influenza vaccine. Overall study results and limits: Every seasonal influenza vaccination brings in few new T cells, the authors suggested.

The starting material was PBMCs from blood, obtained 5 days after vaccination. This clonotype was sampled from a man aged 50-59 years who received an inactivated influenza vaccine. The chain links TRBV5-6 to TRBJ2-2, with 7 bases that match TRBD1. The CDR3 loop reads CASSRGTVTFTGELFF. The CDR3 region has the DNA TGTGCCAGCAGCCGAGGGACAGTTACCTTCACCGGGGAGCTGTTTTTT. Combining the CDR3 with reference TRBV5-6 and TRBJ2-2 gives the whole variable domain DAGVTQSPTHLIKTRGQQVTLRCSPKSGHDTVSWYQQALGQGPQFIFQYYEEEERQRGNFPDRFSGHQFPNYSSELNVNALLLGDSALYLCASSRGTVTFTGELFFGEGSRLTVL.